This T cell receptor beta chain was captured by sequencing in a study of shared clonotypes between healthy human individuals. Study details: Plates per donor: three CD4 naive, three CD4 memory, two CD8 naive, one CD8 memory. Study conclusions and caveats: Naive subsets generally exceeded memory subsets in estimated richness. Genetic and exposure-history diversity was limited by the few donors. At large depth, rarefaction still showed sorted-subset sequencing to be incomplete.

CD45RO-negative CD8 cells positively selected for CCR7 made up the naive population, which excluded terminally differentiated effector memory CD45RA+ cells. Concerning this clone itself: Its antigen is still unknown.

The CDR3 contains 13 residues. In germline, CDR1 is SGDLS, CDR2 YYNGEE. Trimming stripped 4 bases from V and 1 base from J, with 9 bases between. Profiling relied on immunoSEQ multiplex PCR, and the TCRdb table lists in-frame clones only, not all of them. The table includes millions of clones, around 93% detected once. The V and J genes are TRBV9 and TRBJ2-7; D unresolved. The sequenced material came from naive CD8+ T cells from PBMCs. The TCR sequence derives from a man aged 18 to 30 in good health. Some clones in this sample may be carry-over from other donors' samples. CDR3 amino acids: CASSTHKSYEQYF. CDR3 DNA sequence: TGTGCCAGCAGCACGCACAAGTCCTACGAGCAGTACTTC.